This TCR beta chain comes out of a study of blood T cell repertoires in COVID-19. Whole-study context: Nucleic acid was either cDNA or gDNA, and it came from T cells, B-cell-depleted T cells, or PBMCs.

The CDR3 contains 14 residues. Germline values: CDR1 SGHTA, CDR2 FQGNSA. With V trimmed by 1 base and J by 7 bases, 5 bases remained unmatched. Per the study methods: Reference gene primer amplification in the assay estimated nucleated cell counts. Produced via immunoSEQ multiplex PCR; TCRdb's table is partial and in-frame only. That table is the source of V, J and clone size, and D and trimming were worked out from the DNA. The sample shows 150,000 to 200,000 clones, about 81% of them seen only once. The sequencing input was peripheral blood. The rearrangement joins TRBV7-2 to TRBJ1-2; 8 bases are a match to TRBD1. This TCR was recovered from a man aged 25 to 40 with active or convalescent COVID-19. The CDR3, as DNA: TGTGCCAGCAGCTTAGGGACAGGGAGTCGTGGCTACACCTTC. Translating gives CASSLGTGSRGYTF.